This paragraph covers one TCR beta chain sequence. Its target is unknown. The CDR3 totals 14 residues. V was clipped by 0 bases and J by 4 bases, with 7 bases between them. Germline-derived CDR1 and CDR2 are SGDLS and YYNGEE. TCRdb processed the 5' RACE reads anew with MiXCR; each CDR3 protein has one entry. Of around 9,700 distinct CDR3 sequences in the sample, under 70% were seen once. The sorted Tregs were CD4+CD25+CD127-/low cells. Whole-study findings and limits: Tumor Tregs overlapped most with tumor, then blood, naive CD4+ cells.

Material for sequencing was Tregs sorted from a lymph node. The sequence derives from a female donor with breast cancer. The J gene is TRBJ2-2, the V gene TRBV9; D unclear. CDR3 nucleotide sequence: TGTGCCAGCAGCGTAGGACGGGTCACCGGGGAGCTGTTTTTT. As protein: CASSVGRVTGELFF.